This T cell receptor beta chain is drawn from a study of blood T cell repertoires in COVID-19. Germline-derived CDR1 and CDR2 are SEHNR and FQNEAQ (reference sequence). The CDR3 covers 14 residues. The ends were cut back, 5 bases at V and 2 bases at J, with 10 bases in the middle. Clones were sequenced by immunoSEQ multiplex PCR, and TCRdb holds only the in-frame ones, with some missing. The sample carries some 200,000 clones, 78% recorded once. The sequence derives from a woman aged 50 to 65 who had recovered from COVID-19. The material sequenced was PBMCs or T cells enriched from blood (not recorded which). The rearrangement joins TRBV7-9 to TRBJ1-3; tentative D call: TRBD1 (5 bases). CDR3 DNA sequence: TGTGCCAGCAGCGCAGACAGACCTGGAAACACCATATATTTT. Translation gives CASSADRPGNTIYF.